The clone carrying this TCR beta chain was counted between two and nine times. The antigen is not known. This sample is drawn from a study of T cell repertoires in cytomegalovirus infection. About the research overall: In public TCR beta signatures, there were indications of both CMV infection and matching HLA type.

TCRdb re-derived calls from the reads in MiXCR, one entry per CDR3 protein. The data hold roughly 230,000 distinct CDR3 sequences, with about 23% observed a single time. General study points: The ex vivo response was dominated by HLA-C-restricted CMV-specific TCR beta clonotypes.

V shed 7 bases, J shed 1 base, and the junction held 6 bases outside the gene matches. Germline-derived CDR1 and CDR2 are MDHEN and SYDVKM. The CDR3 is 15 amino acids. Sequencing used CD8+ T cells from PBMCs. This sequence originates from a human donor in good health (CMV status not recorded). Some clones in this sample may be carry-over from other donors' samples. The rearrangement uses TRBV28 and TRBJ1-5; TRBD1 agrees at 8 bases. The CDR3 sequence: CASKLTGVSNQPQHF. DNA of the CDR3: TGTGCCAGCAAATTGACAGGGGTCAGCAATCAGCCCCAGCATTTT.